These 22 T cell receptor beta chains were sequenced from one sample in a study of OX40 agonist ivuxolimab in advanced cancers. Profiled with immunoSEQ multiplex PCR; TCRdb holds only in-frame clones, not every one. This table has approximately 79,000 clones, about 92% appearing once. This specimen consisted of CD4+ or CD8+ T cells sorted from blood, obtained in a trial of the OX40 agonist ivuxolimab. These receptor sequences come from an adult with an advanced solid tumor such as melanoma, head and neck, liver or kidney cancer.

The CDR3 DNA follows: TGTGCCAGCAGCTGGGCGACTAGCGGGGGGGATGAGCAGTTCTTC. It translates to CASSWATSGGDEQFF. This chain uses TRBV5-6 with TRBJ2-1; 14 nucleotides match TRBD2. V dropped 3 bases and J dropped 8; count of bases not matched to a gene: 4. CDR1 is SGHDT, CDR2 YYEEEE, per germline. The CDR3 runs 15 residues.

V gene TRBV20-1 combines with J gene TRBJ2-1; TRBD2 matches at 8 bases. CDR3 size: 11 residues. Losses at the gene ends were 6 bases for V and 12 bases for J; bases not matched to a gene: 7. The germline V gene has CDR1 DFQATT and CDR2 SNEGSKA (reference sequence). The CDR3 DNA is TGCAGTGCACCTCTAGCGGGCCGGCAGTTCTTC. As protein: CSAPLAGRQFF.

Only one count was recorded for this clone. The chain joins TRBV6-5 to TRBJ2-7; 7 nucleotides align to TRBD2. V lost 4 bases and J lost 2; bases outside the gene matches: 2. The CDR3 length is 13 residues. Germline CDR1 is MNHEY and CDR2 is SVGAGI. The DNA of the CDR3 is TGTGCCAGCAGTTTCGGACTAGCCTACGAGCAGTACTTC. Translation gives CASSFGLAYEQYF.

This sequence joins TRBV7-2 and TRBJ2-3, with 7 bases that match TRBD2. This CDR3 region has 17 residues. V lost 5 bases, J lost 0 bases, and 11 bases stayed unmatched. Germline V lookup: CDR1 SGHTA, CDR2 FQGNSA. Here the CDR3 reads CASSARPSGASTDTQYF. The CDR3 DNA is TGTGCCAGCAGCGCCCGCCCTAGCGGTGCTAGCACAGATACGCAGTATTTT.

The rearrangement joins TRBV10-1 to TRBJ2-1, with TRBD1 as a possible D gene (7 bases). V lost 5 bases and J lost 4, with 12 bases in between. The CDR3 totals 14 residues. The V gene's germline CDR1 is WNHNN and CDR2 SYGVQD (reference sequence). The CDR3 coding sequence is TGCGCCAGCAGTTCGGGGGACAGTTACAATGAGCAGTTCTTC. This sequence encodes CASSSGDSYNEQFF.

This clone occurred once. The J gene is TRBJ2-7, the V gene TRBV5-6, with D possibly being TRBD1 (6 bases). The CDR3 spans 13 residues. V dropped 4 bases and J dropped 4 bases, with 12 bases sitting between them. In germline, CDR1 is SGHDT, CDR2 YYEEEE. The CDR3 reads CASSPGTYYEQYF. DNA for the CDR3: TGTGCCAGCAGCCCCGGGACATATTACGAGCAGTACTTC.

The V call is TRBV5-1, the J call TRBJ2-7, with D uncertain. Looked up from germline, CDR1 is SGHRS and CDR2 is YFSETQ. The CDR3 extends over 14 amino acids. V gave up 0 bases and J gave up 1 base, with 8 bases separating them. The CDR3: CASSLDNLSYEQYF. CDR3 nucleotide sequence: TGCGCCAGCAGCTTGGATAACCTATCCTACGAGCAGTACTTC.

The chain links TRBV9 to TRBJ2-7, with D perhaps assigned TRBD1 or TRBD2 (5 bases each). The V end lost 4 bases, the J end lost 1 base, and 12 bases lay between the germline ends. The CDR3 covers 14 residues. Germline-derived CDR1 and CDR2 are SGDLS and YYNGEE. CDR3 in DNA: TGTGCCAGCAGCCCCCGAGGGGCTTCCTACGAGCAGTACTTC. It translates to CASSPRGASYEQYF.

The chain employs TRBV11-2 and TRBJ2-5; tentatively, D is TRBD1 (7 bases). CDR3 length: 18 amino acids. The germline V gene has CDR1 SGHAT and CDR2 FQNNGV. V was trimmed by 3 bases and J by 3 bases, leaving 23 bases between them. The CDR3 DNA is TGTGCCAGCAGCTTGGGGGGTACAGGGGACCCCTTGAAAGAGACCCAGTACTTC. It translates to CASSLGGTGDPLKETQYF.

A note on this clone: Other DNA sequences in the sample encode the same CDR3. The rearrangement uses TRBV27 and TRBJ2-7; 9 bases are a match to TRBD1. Germline V gene data show CDR1 as MNHEY and CDR2 as SMNVEV (reference sequence). The CDR3 contains 14 residues. V lost 0 bases, J lost 4 bases, and 1 base stayed unmatched. The CDR3 coding sequence is TGTGCCAGCAGTTTATCGACAGGGGGGTACGAGCAGTACTTC. Protein sequence: CASSLSTGGYEQYF.

This chain joins TRBV4-2 and TRBJ2-1; D might be TRBD2 (6 bases). The CDR3 runs 15 residues. Looked up from germline, CDR1 is LGHNA and CDR2 is YNFKEQ. V was clipped by 0 bases and J by 6 bases, with 12 bases between them. The CDR3 here is CASSQEVGLGNEQFF. The DNA of the CDR3 is TGTGCCAGCAGCCAAGAAGTGGGACTCGGCAATGAGCAGTTCTTC.

The V and J genes are TRBV5-1 and TRBJ2-7; D gene uncertain. V dropped 0 bases and J dropped 2 bases, with 3 bases sitting between them. This CDR3 spans 12 amino acids. Germline V lookup: CDR1 SGHRS, CDR2 YFSETQ. CDR3 DNA sequence: TGCGCCAGCAGCTTGGGAGCCTACGAGCAGTACTTC. The encoded protein is CASSLGAYEQYF. The variable domain in full, completed from reference TRBV5-1 and TRBJ2-7, reads KAGVTQTPRYLIKTRGQQVTLSCSPISGHRSVSWYQQTPGQGLQFLFEYFSETQRNKGNFPGRFSGRQFSNSRSEMNVSTLELGDSALYLCASSLGAYEQYFGPGTRLTVT.

A single count supports this clone. The chain couples TRBV10-3 to TRBJ1-2; 7 nucleotides align to TRBD1. The germline V gene encodes CDR1 ENHRY and CDR2 SYGVKD. The V segment lost 0 bases and the J segment 3 bases; nucleotides outside the gene matches: 7. This CDR3 is 16 amino acids long. CDR3 in DNA: TGTGCCATCAGTGAGTCGAAGCAGGGGGGCCACTATGGCTACACCTTC. The encoded protein is CAISESKQGGHYGYTF.

The rearrangement links TRBV27 to TRBJ1-1; D is unclear. The CDR3 spans 13 residues. V lost 8 bases and J 4 bases, leaving 14 bases between the germline ends. Germline CDR1 reads MNHEY; CDR2 reads SMNVEV (reference sequence). CDR3 sequence: CASAPYSGTEAFF. DNA of the CDR3: TGTGCCAGCGCCCCATACAGTGGCACTGAAGCTTTCTTT.

The V and J genes are TRBV14 and TRBJ2-1, with 7 nucleotides matching TRBD2. Trimming cost V 3 bases and J 0 bases; bases outside gene matches: 11. Germline loops: CDR1 SGHDN, CDR2 FVKESK. CDR3 length: 18 residues. The CDR3 is CASSQGLTAGRSYNEQFF. In nucleotides, the CDR3 is TGTGCCAGCAGCCAGGGACTGACAGCGGGACGCTCCTACAATGAGCAGTTCTTC.

This chain uses TRBV27 with TRBJ2-7, with D possibly being TRBD1 or TRBD2 (5 bases each). CDR3 length: 14 amino acids. Germline loops: CDR1 MNHEY, CDR2 SMNVEV (reference sequence). The germline V and J ends were trimmed by 3 bases and 9 bases, with 18 bases remaining between them. The CDR3 coding sequence is TGTGCCAGCAGTTTTGGGACGGCGGGTCTCGCGCAGTACTTC. Translation: CASSFGTAGLAQYF.

The chain is built from TRBV5-5 and TRBJ2-7; 7 bases align to TRBD1. CDR1 is SGHKS, CDR2 YYEKEE, per germline (reference sequence). The CDR3 is made up of 13 amino acids. V was clipped by 2 bases and J by 7 bases; unmatched bases: 6. The CDR3 region has the DNA TGTGCCAGCAGCTTTTTCGGGACAGATGAGCAGTACTTC. Amino acid sequence: CASSFFGTDEQYF.

The genes are TRBV19 and TRBJ1-1, with TRBD1 identical over 7 bases. The germline gives CDR1 LNHDA, CDR2 SQIVND (reference sequence). The CDR3 length is 16 residues. Losses at the gene ends were 6 bases for V and 1 base for J; bases not matched to a gene: 11. The CDR3 reads CASSLLGTGANTEAFF. CDR3 nucleotides: TGTGCCAGTAGCCTGCTGGGAACAGGGGCGAACACTGAAGCTTTCTTT.

The rearrangement links TRBV27 to TRBJ1-1; 8 bases align to TRBD1. CDR1 MNHEY and CDR2 SMNVEV come from the germline V gene (reference sequence). The length of the CDR3 is 16 residues. Unmatched junction bases numbered 5, after V lost 2 bases and J lost 0 bases. CDR3 bases: TGTGCCAGCAGTTTACGACAGGGGATTATGAACACTGAAGCTTTCTTT. Its protein is CASSLRQGIMNTEAFF.

The V call is TRBV19, the J call TRBJ2-7; D is ambiguous. Germline-derived CDR1 and CDR2 are LNHDA and SQIVND (reference sequence). This CDR3 is 13 amino acids long. V lost 2 bases and J lost 3, with 8 bases in between. The CDR3 coding sequence is TGTGCCAGTAGTATATTGGCCGGCTACGAGCAGTACTTC. Translation gives CASSILAGYEQYF.

The rearrangement uses TRBV2 and TRBJ2-1; 16 positions agree with TRBD2. The CDR3 contains 16 residues. From germline, CDR1 is SNHLY and CDR2 FYNNEI. The V segment lost 10 bases and the J segment 7 bases; nucleotides outside the gene matches: 10. The CDR3 coding sequence is TGTGCCAACTCCGGGACTAGCGGGGGGGCGAGGAATGAGCAGTTCTTC. The encoded protein is CANSGTSGGARNEQFF.

The chain is built from TRBV11-2 and TRBJ1-2, with D possibly being TRBD1 (5 bases). The CDR3 runs to 14 residues. The germline V and J ends were trimmed by 5 bases and 6 bases, with 16 bases remaining between them. CDR1 is SGHAT and CDR2 is FQNNGV in the germline V gene. The CDR3 coding sequence is TGTGCCAGCAGCCCCGGGCCGGACACCGATGGCTACACCTTC. Translated, it gives CASSPGPDTDGYTF. The variable domain in full, with the rest retrieved from reference TRBV11-2 and TRBJ1-2, is EAGVAQSPRYKIIEKRQSVAFWCNPISGHATLYWYQQILGQGPKLLIQFQNNGVVDDSQLPKDRFSAERLKGVDSTLKIQPAKLEDSAVYLCASSPGPDTDGYTFGSGTRLTVV.